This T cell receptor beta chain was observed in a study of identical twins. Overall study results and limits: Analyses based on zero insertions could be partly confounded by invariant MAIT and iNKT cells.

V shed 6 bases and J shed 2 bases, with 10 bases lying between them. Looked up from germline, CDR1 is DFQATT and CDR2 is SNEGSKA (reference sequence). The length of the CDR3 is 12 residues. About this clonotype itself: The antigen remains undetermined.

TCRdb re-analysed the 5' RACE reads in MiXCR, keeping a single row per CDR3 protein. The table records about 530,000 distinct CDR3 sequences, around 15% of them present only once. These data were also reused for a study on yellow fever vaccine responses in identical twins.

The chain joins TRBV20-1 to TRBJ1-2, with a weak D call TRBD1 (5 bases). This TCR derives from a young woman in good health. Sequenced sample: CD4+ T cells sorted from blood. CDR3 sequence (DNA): TGCAGTGCCGGGACCGAAAACTATGGCTACACCTTC. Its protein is CSAGTENYGYTF.